Given below is one TCR beta chain in context. Its antigen is still unknown. The record has no base qualities; no much larger clone is one base away. Systemically healthy Caucasian individuals from Russia, approximately 39 in total and aged about 6 to 90 years, were included as donors. Ten milliliters of peripheral blood were collected from each donor into EDTA-treated Vacutainer tubes. Ficoll-Paque density-gradient centrifugation was used to isolate PBMCs, with at least 6.5 million per sample. Total RNA, at least 5.5 micrograms per sample, was extracted from PBMCs with Trizol reagent. The percentages of naive CD45RAhigh/CD27high T cells were determined by flow cytometry on a PBMC aliquot from every donor. The data are from a study of blood T cells in healthy people across ages (dated by TCRdb to the mid-2010s). For context, the study as a whole: Template switching captured roughly one uniquely barcoded TCR beta cDNA molecule per two T cells in model experiments. To track age-related changes in TCR beta repertoire diversity, the study relied on deep sequencing normalized with unique cDNA molecular identifiers. The donors were split into four age groups: young (average about 15 years), middle-aged (39), aged (about 62) and long-lived (over 80). Donors of different ages were randomly distributed across sequencing lanes to avoid experimental bias. Using the same blood draw, the study looked at two additional independent replicas of 1 million unique cDNA reads for two donors, one aged 18 to 29 and the other aged 80 or older.

The method behind the library was 5' RACE. The run used an Illumina HiSeq 2500. A second about 7 to 11 cycle PCR used a sample-barcoded 5' primer and a J-beta primer mix. Each TCR beta cDNA molecule received a unique molecular identifier from a template-switch 5' adaptor carrying 12 random nucleotides. Each sample yielded at least 3 million CDR3-containing paired-end reads. First-strand cDNA was synthesized from all RNA with the Mint cDNA synthesis kit, primed by a TRBC-specific oligonucleotide. All cDNA was treated with uracil-DNA glycosylase and then went through a first 18-cycle PCR with the universal primers M1SS and BC2_uni_R. The authors' pipeline ran thus. For normalization, 1 million high-quality reads were randomly selected from each sample, with every read carrying a distinct molecular identifier. Instead of being binned into consensus sequences, reads that shared molecular identifiers were thrown out. MiTCR, with a Q25 quality threshold and the strictest error-elimination algorithm, was used for CDR3 identification, clonotype clustering and error correction. A nonparametric unseen species model with Euler transformation was used to estimate a lower bound on total TCR beta diversity. TCRdb reran the public reads through fastp at Q25 and MiXCR, keeping productive beta chains. Every entry covers one CDR3 protein and lists the most common genes and DNA from its rows. The V and J calls shown here were made by TCRdb, not taken from the authors' results. Here the sample has hundreds of thousands of distinct CDR3 sequences; 55% to 75% occur a single time. Approximately 23% of the sample rests with the top ten.

V lost 0 bases and J lost 0 bases; the stretch between them is 12 bases long. CDR1 and CDR2 are drawn from the germline V gene: SGDLS, YYNGEE. The CDR3 goes from the cysteine to the phenylalanine over 17 residues. The retained sequence is limited to the CDR3, 51 bases, with the frame set at the first base. Broader findings and caveats from the paper: Because profiling used bulk unsorted PBMCs, naive and antigen-experienced compartments could not be compared conclusively. Estimates of total diversity based on one million sequenced T cells were considered lower bounds and underestimates. Observed TCR beta diversity correlated strongly with the percentage of naive T cells measured by flow cytometry. Donor CMV infection status was unknown, potentially confounding age-related changes in expanded clonotypes. Compared with the aged group, the long-lived group had more naive CD4+ T cells, fewer expanded clones and increased TCR diversity, a pattern suggesting age selection. As age increased, observed TCR beta diversity per million T cells dropped in a roughly linear way, and a significant reduction was already evident by age around 41.

Sequencing used blood. The chain was built from TRBV9 and TRBJ2-2; TRBD1 is perhaps the D gene, given 5 matching bases. This TCR was sampled from a man under 40 in good health. The CDR3 corresponds to CASSVAGNTANTGELFF. The nucleotides read TGTGCCAGCAGCGTAGCAGGGAACACCGCGAACACCGGGGAGCTGTTTTTT.